A selection of T cell receptor beta chains follows, all from one sample in a study of PD-L1 blockade in urothelial cancer. Only in-frame clones appear in the TCRdb table, and some are missing; sequencing was by immunoSEQ multiplex PCR. The sample holds around 45,000 clones, more than 75% seen once. Source: PBMCs, taken around atezolizumab (anti-PD-L1) treatment. All receptors derive from a woman aged 55-69 years with urothelial cancer. The CDR3 runs from the conserved cysteine through the conserved F or W. Fields, in order: D gene, J gene, clone size, V gene, CDR3 DNA, CDR3 protein. D genes are given only for firm matches. Size values are once, few and many counts, or a class for expanded clones, and some rows have none.

TRBD1 | TRBJ1-5 | . | TRBV19 | TGTGCCAGTAATCCTAGGACAGGGGTTAATAGCAATCAGCCCCAGCATTTT | CASNPRTGVNSNQPQHF
TRBD2 | TRBJ2-7 | once | TRBV5-1 | TGCGCCAGCAGCTTGGCTCTAGCGGGGGCCAACGAGCAGTACTTC | CASSLALAGANEQYF
. | TRBJ1-1 | . | TRBV6-5 | TGTGCCAGCAGAACCCCGCGGGGGACCACTGAAGCTTTCTTT | CASRTPRGTTEAFF
. | TRBJ2-5 | . | TRBV7-9 | TGTGCCAGCAGCTTAAGCCTTCAAGAGACCCAGTACTTC | CASSLSLQETQYF
TRBD2 | TRBJ2-2 | . | TRBV6-6 | TGTGCCAGCAGTTACGCGGGGACTATCTACACCGGGGAGCTGTTTTTT | CASSYAGTIYTGELFF
. | TRBJ1-1 | . | TRBV18 | TGTGCCAGCTCACCAGGTCCGGGGATGAACACTGAAGCTTTCTTT | CASSPGPGMNTEAFF
TRBD2 | TRBJ2-1 | . | TRBV5-4 | TGTGCCAGCAGCTTGCCAGCGGGAGATGAGCAGTTCTTC | CASSLPAGDEQFF
. | TRBJ2-3 | . | TRBV4-3 | TGCGCCAGCAGCCAAGGGGGTGGGGCAGGCCCCACAGATACGCAGTATTTT | CASSQGGGAGPTDTQYF
TRBD1 | TRBJ1-5 | . | TRBV5-4 | TGTGCCAGCAGCTCCGACAGGGGCTGGCCCCAGCATTTT | CASSSDRGWPQHF
TRBD1 | TRBJ2-7 | . | TRBV5-1 | TGCGCCAGCAGCTCTTCCCCGACAGGGGGCTCCTACGAGCAGTACTTC | CASSSSPTGGSYEQYF
TRBD1 | TRBJ2-1 | . | TRBV11-2 | TGTGCCAGCAGTTATCCGACAGGGGGCTCCTACAATGAGCAGTTCTTC | CASSYPTGGSYNEQFF
. | TRBJ2-1 | once | TRBV2 | TGTGCCAGCAGTACCGCAGGGGTCAATGAGCAGTTCTTC | CASSTAGVNEQFF